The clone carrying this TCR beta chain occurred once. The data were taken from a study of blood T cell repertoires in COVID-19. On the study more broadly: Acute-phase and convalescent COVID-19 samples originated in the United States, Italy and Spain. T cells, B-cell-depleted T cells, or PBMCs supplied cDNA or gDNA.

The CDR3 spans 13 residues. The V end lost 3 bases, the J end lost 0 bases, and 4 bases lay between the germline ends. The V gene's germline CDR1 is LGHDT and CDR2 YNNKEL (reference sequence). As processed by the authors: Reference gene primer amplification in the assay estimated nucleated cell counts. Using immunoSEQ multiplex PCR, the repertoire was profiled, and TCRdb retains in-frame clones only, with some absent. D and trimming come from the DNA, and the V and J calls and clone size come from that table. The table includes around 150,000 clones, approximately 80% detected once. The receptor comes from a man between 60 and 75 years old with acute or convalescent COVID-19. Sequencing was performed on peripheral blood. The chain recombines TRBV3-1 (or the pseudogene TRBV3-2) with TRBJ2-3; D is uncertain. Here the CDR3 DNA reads TGTGCCAGCAGCCACGAGAGCACAGATACGCAGTATTTT. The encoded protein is CASSHESTDTQYF.